The rows below give T cell receptor beta chains drawn from one sample of a study of shared clonotypes between healthy human individuals. TCRdb's copy holds only in-frame clones and misses some; the assay was immunoSEQ multiplex PCR. The sample yields approximately 470,000 clones, approximately 82% seen once. Sequenced material: PBMCs. All receptors derive from a woman in her forties in good health. Some clones in this sample may be carry-over from other donors' samples. CDR3s include the opening cysteine and the closing phenylalanine or tryptophan. A D gene is named only where the DNA matches it firmly. Clone size is given for some rows only: seen once, a few or many times, or a class if the clone is expanded.

CDR3	DNA	D	size	V	J
CASSLAGERVGDEQFF	TGTGCCAGCAGTTTAGCGGGAGAGCGAGTGGGGGATGAGCAGTTCTTC	TRBD2	.	TRBV28	TRBJ2-1
CASSERRRSFSYEQYF	TGTGCCAGCAGTGAAAGGCGACGCAGTTTCTCCTACGAGCAGTACTTC	.	.	TRBV6-1	TRBJ2-7
CAISGVGKEGSLDETQYF	TGTGCCATCAGTGGAGTCGGAAAGGAAGGAAGTTTGGATGAGACCCAGTACTTC	.	.	TRBV10-3	TRBJ2-5
CASSLGTDYNEQFF	TGTGCCAGCAGCTTAGGGACCGACTACAATGAGCAGTTCTTC	.	.	TRBV11-2	TRBJ2-1
CATSRVGATNEKLFF	TGTGCCACCAGCAGAGTGGGGGCAACTAATGAAAAACTGTTTTTT	.	.	TRBV15	TRBJ1-4
CASSVGGGDQPQHF	TGTGCCAGCAGCGTAGGTGGGGGTGATCAGCCCCAGCATTTT	.	.	TRBV9	TRBJ1-5
CASTDTLNTEAFF	TGCGCCAGCACCGACACCCTGAACACTGAAGCTTTCTTT	.	.	TRBV5-1	TRBJ1-1
CALSMGDGQETQYF	TGTGCCCTCTCGATGGGAGATGGGCAAGAGACCCAGTACTTC	.	many	TRBV28	TRBJ2-5
CASSLGGSGGHEQYF	TGTGCCAGCAGCTTAGGCGGCTCAGGGGGTCACGAGCAGTACTTC	TRBD1	.	TRBV7-2	TRBJ2-7
CASKPGRAGNTIYF	TGTGCCAGCAAACCCGGCAGGGCAGGAAACACCATATATTTT	.	.	TRBV27	TRBJ1-3
CASGPDYRGATYNEQFF	TGTGCTAGTGGACCAGACTACAGGGGGGCTACCTACAATGAGCAGTTCTTC	TRBD1	.	TRBV12-5	TRBJ2-1
CASSFQNTEAFF	TGTGCCAGCAGCTTTCAGAACACTGAAGCTTTCTTT	.	.	TRBV5-5	TRBJ1-1
CASSKGVRRGETQYF	TGTGCCAGCAGCAAGGGGGTGCGCAGGGGAGAGACCCAGTACTTC	.	.	TRBV14	TRBJ2-5